These 11 T cell receptor beta chains share one sample of origin, sequenced in a study of a mutant IDH1 vaccine in newly diagnosed glioma. These receptors' antigens are unknown. Time point specified: week 35, safety follow-up. Every single dose of the vaccine, 300 ug of mutant IDH1 20-mer peptide, came with topical imiquimod. Measured with immunoSEQ multiplex PCR; TCRdb has only the in-frame clones, and not every one. The repertoire holds 35,000 to 50,000 clones, with roughly 84% as singletons. Sequencing was performed on PBMCs, taken from a glioma patient whose treatment included an IDH1 peptide vaccine. The receptors originated from a woman aged 50 to 65 with glioma.

V usage is TRBV7-2 and J usage is TRBJ2-1; 7 nucleotides line up with TRBD2. Unmatched junction bases numbered 15, after V lost 2 bases and J lost 11 bases. Germline loops: CDR1 SGHTA, CDR2 FQGNSA. The CDR3 length is 16 residues. The CDR3 DNA reads as TGTGCCAGCAGCTTATCGAGCGGGGAGCCCCCAGGGCAGCAGTTCTTC. This translates into CASSLSSGEPPGQQFF.

This clone came up a few times. This chain links TRBV4-1 with TRBJ1-2; D gene unclear. Germline V CDR1 and CDR2: MGHRA, YSYEKL. The CDR3 is made up of 15 amino acids. The V end lost 1 base, the J end lost 6 bases, and 15 bases lay between the germline ends. The CDR3 DNA follows: TGCGCCAGCAGCCAAGGTCTGGGTAAAGAAAATGGCTACACCTTC. Protein sequence: CASSQGLGKENGYTF.

CDR3 loop: CASSRGEGNQPQHF. Written as DNA, the CDR3 is TGTGCCAGCAGTCGTGGGGAGGGGAATCAGCCCCAGCATTTT. The chain carries TRBV6-1 and TRBJ1-5, with D possibly TRBD1 on 5 matching bases. Trimming took off 5 bases at V and 4 bases at J, with 12 bases between the two ends. This CDR3 region has 14 residues. The V gene's germline CDR1 is MNHNS and CDR2 SASEGT.

This chain uses TRBV7-9 with TRBJ1-1; D possibly corresponds to TRBD1 (6 bases). Deletions cut 2 bases from V and 1 base from J, with 11 bases between. This CDR3 region has 15 residues. Germline V gene lookup returns CDR1 SEHNR and CDR2 FQNEAQ (reference sequence). The CDR3 coding sequence is TGTGCCAGCAGCTTACCAACAGGGAAGAACACTGAAGCTTTCTTT. Its protein product is CASSLPTGKNTEAFF.

The chain employs TRBV4-3 and TRBJ2-1, with 7 bases matching TRBD2. The CDR3 has 18 amino acids. The J segment lost 1 base and the V segment lost 4 bases, leaving 13 bases of the junction unmatched. CDR1 and CDR2 from the germline V gene are LGHNA and YSLEER. CDR3 region: CASSLGTNGGGSYNEQFF. The CDR3 region has the DNA TGCGCCAGCAGCCTGGGGACTAATGGCGGGGGTTCCTACAATGAGCAGTTCTTC.

In this sample, this clone turned up once. The chain joins TRBV15 to TRBJ1-4; D is uncertain. The CDR3 loop spans 16 amino acids. Looked up from germline, CDR1 is LNHNV and CDR2 is YYDKDF (reference sequence). V was cut by 1 base and J by 0 bases, with 9 bases left in between. This CDR3 reads CATSRASGTTNEKLFF. CDR3 nucleotides: TGTGCCACCAGCAGAGCATCGGGAACAACTAATGAAAAACTGTTTTTT.

This rearrangement joins TRBV6-1 to TRBJ1-5, with no clear D. The CDR3 is 14 amino acids. The germline V and J ends were trimmed by 3 bases and 4 bases, with 10 bases remaining between them. Germline V gives CDR1 MNHNS, CDR2 SASEGT. CDR3 coding DNA: TGTGCCAGCAGTGACTCGACCGGGAATCAGCCCCAGCATTTT. As protein: CASSDSTGNQPQHF.

V and J are TRBV7-2 and TRBJ2-7; D possibly corresponds to TRBD2 (6 bases). Germline CDR1 and CDR2: SGHTA and FQGNSA. The CDR3 covers 14 residues. Trimming took 5 bases from V and 4 from J, leaving 15 bases between them. CDR3 protein: CASSRDLYGYEQYF. In DNA form, the CDR3 reads TGTGCCAGCAGCCGGGACTTGTATGGATACGAGCAGTACTTC.

This clone occurred a few times. The genes are TRBV18 and TRBJ1-5; TRBD1 aligns across 10 bases. This CDR3 is built from 15 residues. Germline V lookup: CDR1 KGHSH, CDR2 LQKENI. The ends lost 4 bases at V and 7 bases at J; junction bases unmatched: 7. The CDR3 loop reads CASSRGTGVQQPQHF. CDR3 DNA: TGTGCCAGCTCACGTGGGACAGGGGTTCAACAGCCCCAGCATTTT.

The chain combines TRBV7-8 with TRBJ1-2, with D possibly being TRBD1 (5 bases). The CDR3 has 17 residues. Trimming shortened V by 1 base and J by 5 bases, and 20 bases separated the two germline ends. Germline V gene data show CDR1 as SGHVS and CDR2 as FQNEAQ. The CDR3: CASSLGLGLLNYYGYTF. The CDR3 bases are TGTGCCAGCAGCTTAGGGCTGGGGCTCCTCAATTATTATGGCTACACCTTC. Full variable domain (rest looked up from reference TRBV7-8 and TRBJ1-2): GAGVSQSPRYKVAKRGQDVALRCDPISGHVSLFWYQQALGQGPEFLTYFQNEAQLDKSGLPSDRFFAERPEGSVSTLKIQRTQQEDSAVYLCASSLGLGLLNYYGYTFGSGTRLTVV.

The chain employs TRBV6-1 and TRBJ2-7; 11 bases match TRBD1. CDR3 length: 15 amino acids. In germline, CDR1 is MNHNS, CDR2 SASEGT. Unmatched junction bases numbered 7, after V lost 6 bases and J lost 3 bases. The CDR3 DNA sequence: TGTGCCAGCAGCGCGCCGGGACAGGGGGGCTACGAGCAGTACTTC. Encoded protein: CASSAPGQGGYEQYF.